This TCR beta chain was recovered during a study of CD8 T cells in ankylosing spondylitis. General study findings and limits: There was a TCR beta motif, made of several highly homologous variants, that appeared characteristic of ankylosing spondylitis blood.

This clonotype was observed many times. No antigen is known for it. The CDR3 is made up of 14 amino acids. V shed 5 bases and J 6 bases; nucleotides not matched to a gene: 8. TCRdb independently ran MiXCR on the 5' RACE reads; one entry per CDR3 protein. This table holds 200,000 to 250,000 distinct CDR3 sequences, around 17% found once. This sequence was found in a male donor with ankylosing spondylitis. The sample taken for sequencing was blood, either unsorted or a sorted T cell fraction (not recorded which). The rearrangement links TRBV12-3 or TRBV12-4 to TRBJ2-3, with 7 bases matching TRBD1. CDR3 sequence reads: CASSIGTEPDTQYF. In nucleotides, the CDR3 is TGTGCCAGCAGTATAGGGACAGAGCCGGATACGCAGTATTTT.